This T cell receptor (beta chain) emerged from a study of T cells after posttransplantation cyclophosphamide. General study results and limits: Later post-transplant blood repertoires were often dominated by donor CD8+ memory clones. Blood and skin or GI T cell repertoires showed limited TRB overlap. Recipient CMV seropositivity and CMV reactivation strongly tracked TRB clonality.

In the case of this clone: The antigen remains undetermined.

Profiling relied on immunoSEQ multiplex PCR, and the TCRdb table lists in-frame clones only, not all of them. The repertoire includes some 17,000 clones, approximately 78% of them detected once, and around 2.8% sits in the top ten. Sampled 1 year posttransplant, controls received myeloablative marrow transplants, methotrexate and a calcineurin inhibitor. The V gene's germline CDR1 is SGHNT and CDR2 YYREEE (reference sequence). The CDR3 is 15 amino acids. V shed 5 bases, J shed 1 base, and the junction held 4 bases outside the gene matches. This chain connects TRBV5-4 to TRBJ2-5; 11 bases fit TRBD2. This clonotype originated in a male patient in his thirties who received an allogeneic stem cell transplant from an unrelated donor, was CMV-positive, and had acute and chronic GVHD. Some T cells may be the graft donor's. This material consisted of PBMCs, taken 441 days after allogeneic stem cell transplant with calcineurin inhibitor and methotrexate. Written as DNA, the CDR3 is TGTGCCAGCAGTCCTACTAGCGGGGGCCAAGAGACCCAGTACTTC. It yields the protein CASSPTSGGQETQYF.